This T cell receptor beta chain originates from a study of T cells in Graves' hyperthyroidism and ophthalmopathy. Whole-study results and caveats: Ophthalmopathy stood apart from stable hyperthyroidism in a 13 V-J model.

V shed 1 base, J shed 8 bases, and the junction held 2 bases outside the gene matches. The CDR3 contains 13 residues. This clonotype was counted many times. Its antigen remains unidentified. TCR beta CDR3 region amplification was performed from RNA transcripts. TCR CDR3 regions were first amplified by RT-PCR with HTBI primers. MiXCR, applied by TCRdb to the multiplex PCR reads, yields one record per CDR3 protein. Altogether around 530,000 distinct CDR3 sequences are present, roughly 18% being singletons, with the ten largest covering roughly a sixth. This sequence joins TRBV12-3 or TRBV12-4 and TRBJ1-1, with 9 nucleotides matching TRBD1. This TCR came from a young woman with Graves' ophthalmopathy. Sequencing input: blood. CDR3 region: CASSLGQGVEAFF. CDR3 nucleotides: TGTGCCAGCAGTTTAGGACAGGGGGTGGAAGCTTTCTTT.